Sequencing of this T cell receptor beta chain was carried out in a study of spatial heterogeneity in lung cancer. At the level of the study: Across the raw uncorrected reads, a unique TCR and UMI combination was observed, on average, more than ten times.

Study-wide findings and caveats: Tumor TCRs that were ubiquitous and expanded showed up in blood more at resection than follow-up.

The CDR3 loop spans 18 amino acids. Germline CDR1 reads MNHEY; CDR2 reads SMNVEV (reference sequence). Germline trimming cut 7 bases from V and 2 bases from J; bases unmatched to any gene: 13. TCRdb reprocessed the 5' RACE reads via MiXCR and lists one record per CDR3 protein. Of 40,000 to 50,000 distinct CDR3 sequences listed, approximately 14% are singletons. This sample's time point: sample taken at primary tumor resection. Whole RNA, which was extracted from tumor, nontumor lung tissue or frozen PBMC, was sequenced without any cell sorting. As concerns this clonotype: Antigen specificity is unknown.

The receptor comes from a male donor with early-stage non-small cell lung cancer. Material: PBMCs, obtained at surgery. This chain uses TRBV27 with TRBJ2-7, with 14 positions matching TRBD2. The CDR3 is CASTPGTSGSRNTYEQYF. The CDR3 DNA sequence: TGTGCCAGCACCCCGGGGACTAGCGGGAGCCGAAACACCTACGAGCAGTACTTC.